This record covers a single T cell receptor (beta chain). These data originate in a study of T cells in localized non-small cell lung cancer. Data came from immunoSEQ multiplex PCR; TCRdb stores just in-frame clones and leaves some out. The table lists approximately 54,000 clones, around 81% of them singletons. The CDR3 extends over 13 amino acids. V lost 6 bases to trimming and J lost 2 bases, with 8 bases between them. Germline V gives CDR1 MGHDK, CDR2 SYGVNS. V usage is TRBV25-1 and J usage is TRBJ1-3; no clear D. The TCR originated in a female donor older than 55 with stage II squamous cell lung carcinoma. The sample consisted of peripheral blood, taken before any cancer treatment. The CDR3 nucleotides are TGTGCCAGCAGGAAAACCGCTGGAAACACCATATATTTT. It specifies CASRKTAGNTIYF.